The sequence of this T cell receptor (beta chain) was determined in a study of blood T cell repertoires in COVID-19. Libraries were prepared by immunoSEQ multiplex PCR; TCRdb keeps only in-frame clonotypes and omits some of them. The data contain about 200,000 clones, about 88% of them seen just once; the ten biggest clones take up over 15%. The receptor's source is a middle-aged man with COVID-19, enrolled during active disease. The sample consisted of peripheral blood.

The CDR3 DNA sequence: TGTGCCAGCAGCGTTGTAGGGGTCGGGGAGACCCAGTACTTC. Translating it yields CASSVVGVGETQYF. The chain couples TRBV9 to TRBJ2-5; tentative D call: TRBD1 (5 bases). V was pared by 2 bases and J by 5 bases, with 13 bases between. Germline V lookup: CDR1 SGDLS, CDR2 YYNGEE. CDR3 length equals 14 residues.